This passage covers 19 T cell receptor beta chains from one sample sequenced in a study of post-analysis software for immune sequencing data. Notes on the study in general: Patients carried a handful of TRBV segments more frequently than controls did, and TRBV5-6, TRBV5-1 and TRBV20-1 were among them.

cDNA libraries for TCR beta contained unique molecular identifiers. MiXCR, applied by TCRdb to the PCR reads, yields one record per CDR3 protein. The sample records roughly 620,000 distinct CDR3 sequences, roughly two fifths being singletons. These receptors have no identified antigens. Sequenced: blood. The receptors were sampled from a girl between 5 and 17 years old with multiple sclerosis.

The chain joins TRBV12-3 or TRBV12-4 to TRBJ2-1; TRBD2 aligns across 9 bases. Trimming took 7 bases from V and 3 from J; bases not matched to a gene: 4. The CDR3 extends over 14 amino acids. The CDR3 reads CASKWREGYNEQFF. Written as DNA, the CDR3 is TGTGCCAGCAAGTGGCGGGAGGGCTACAATGAGCAGTTCTTC.

The gene calls are TRBV4-1 and TRBJ2-7; a weak D match, TRBD2 (5 bases). Deletions cut 2 bases from V and 4 bases from J, with 12 bases between. The CDR3 covers 14 residues. Germline lookup yields CDR1 MGHRA and CDR2 YSYEKL. The DNA of the CDR3 is TGCGCCAGCAGCCAACCTCGGACTGGATACGAGCAGTACTTC. It encodes CASSQPRTGYEQYF.

The chain has TRBV28 and TRBJ2-4; D is uncertain. There are 14 residues in the CDR3. Trimming pared 6 bases from V and 0 bases from J, leaving 9 bases between. Germline V gene sequence: CDR1 MDHEN, CDR2 SYDVKM. The CDR3: CASSRGSAKNIQYF. The CDR3 DNA reads TGTGCCAGCAGCCGCGGTTCAGCCAAAAACATTCAGTACTTC. The full variable domain, with the rest looked up from reference TRBV28 and TRBJ2-4, is DVKVTQSSRYLVKRTGEKVFLECVQDMDHENMFWYRQDPGLGLRLIYFSYDVKMKEKGDIPEGYSVSREKKERFSLILESASTNQTSMYLCASSRGSAKNIQYFGAGTRLSVL.

This clonotype has a handful of counts. The J gene is TRBJ2-7, the V gene TRBV6-5; D tentatively reads TRBD1 or TRBD2 (6 bases each). With the DNA end fitting TRBJ2-5 better, the J assignment may be wrong. This CDR3 comprises 15 residues. The germline V gene encodes CDR1 MNHEY and CDR2 SVGAGI. Here the CDR3 reads CASSYRGALGETQYF. In nucleotides, the CDR3 is TGTGCCAGCAGTTATAGGGGGGCCCTCGGCGAGACCCAGTACTTC.

Comment on this clonotype: Mismatch with germline at one junction end may stem from a read error. J is TRBJ2-1 and V is TRBV7-7; no clear D. The CDR3 is 15 amino acids. Germline V CDR1 and CDR2: SSHAT, FNYEAQ (reference sequence). The CDR3 DNA reads TGTGCTAGCAGCGACGGTTCTAGCTCCTACAATGAGCAGTTCTTC. Translation gives CASSDGSSSYNEQFF. The full variable domain, completed using reference TRBV7-7 and TRBJ2-1, is GAGVSQSPRYKVTKRGQDVTLRCDPISSHATLYWYQQALGQGPEFLTYFNYEAQPDKSGLPSDRFSAERPEGSISTLTIQRTEQRDSAMYRCASSDGSSSYNEQFFGPGTRLTVL.

The gene calls are TRBV5-1 and TRBJ1-1, with TRBD1 matching over 9 bases. Trimming removed 6 bases from V and 1 base from J; junction bases left unmatched: 4. Germline CDR1 and CDR2: SGHRS and YFSETQ. The length of the CDR3 is 14 residues. In nucleotides, the CDR3 is TGCGCCAGCAAAACAGGGGGCGGGAACACTGAAGCTTTCTTT. It yields the protein CASKTGGGNTEAFF.

The chain joins TRBV20-1 to TRBJ1-5; 11 positions agree with TRBD1. CDR1 and CDR2 from the germline V gene are DFQATT and SNEGSKA (reference sequence). This CDR3 has 16 amino acids. V trimming: 5 bases; J trimming: 6 bases; junction bases outside the gene matches: 12. CDR3 protein: CSAGGQGALLSQPQHF. The CDR3, as DNA: TGCAGTGCTGGAGGACAGGGGGCGCTTTTAAGTCAGCCCCAGCATTTT.

This clonotype has a handful of counts. V gene TRBV4-2 combines with J gene TRBJ1-2, with D possibly matching TRBD1 (5 bases). CDR3 size: 16 residues. The V gene lost 0 bases and the J gene lost 4 bases, with 15 bases spanning the gap. The germline V gene encodes CDR1 LGHNA and CDR2 YNFKEQ. The CDR3 nucleotides read TGTGCCAGCAGCCAAGAAAGGGCGGCAGGGCCCTATGGCTACACCTTC. This gives the protein CASSQERAAGPYGYTF.

This chain uses TRBV20-1 with TRBJ2-7; TRBD2 aligns across 13 bases. The trim removed 6 bases at V and 5 bases at J, leaving 10 bases unmatched. The CDR3 extends over 15 amino acids. Germline CDR1 DFQATT, CDR2 SNEGSKA (reference sequence). In DNA form, the CDR3 reads TGCAGTGCCATCCGGACTAGCGGGAGTCTAAACGAGCAGTACTTC. This encodes CSAIRTSGSLNEQYF.

The rearrangement links TRBV20-1 to TRBJ1-1; D is perhaps TRBD1 (5 bases). The V gene lost 3 bases and the J gene lost 6 bases, with 17 bases spanning the gap. CDR1 DFQATT and CDR2 SNEGSKA come from the germline V gene (reference sequence). This CDR3 spans 14 amino acids. As DNA, the CDR3 is TGCAGTGCTAGGCCTCGGCAGGGAATAGCTGAAGCTTTCTTT. Translation gives CSARPRQGIAEAFF.

Only one count was recorded for this clonotype. The chain recombines TRBV5-1 with TRBJ1-1, with TRBD1 as a possible D gene (6 bases). Trimming removed 0 bases at V and 4 bases at J, with 13 bases between. Germline assignment: CDR1 SGHRS and CDR2 YFSETQ. The CDR3 loop spans 15 amino acids. This CDR3 reads CASSLAVGGPTEAFF. As DNA, the CDR3 is TGCGCCAGCAGCTTGGCCGTCGGGGGGCCCACTGAAGCTTTCTTT.

This clonotype turned up a few times. The V gene is TRBV5-1, the J gene TRBJ2-4; D not resolved. The CDR3 length is 16 residues. Germline V CDR1 and CDR2: SGHRS, YFSETQ. V lost 3 bases, J lost 2 bases, and 15 bases lay in between. CDR3 in DNA: TGCGCCAGCAGCTCGCGCAGGCTACTTCCCAAAAACATTCAGTACTTC. This sequence encodes CASSSRRLLPKNIQYF.

This clonotype was found a few times. The genes are TRBV7-2 and TRBJ1-1; TRBD1 matches 10 bases. Germline assignment: CDR1 SGHTA and CDR2 FQGNSA. The CDR3 is 15 residues long. Losses at the gene ends were 0 bases for V and 10 bases for J; bases not matched to a gene: 8. CDR3 DNA sequence: TGTGCCAGCAGCTTAGCTTCCGGGACAGGGGCTGGAGCTTTCTTT. Residues: CASSLASGTGAGAFF.

This clonotype was observed a few times. V gene TRBV6-1 combines with J gene TRBJ2-7; no firm D call. CDR1 is MNHNS, CDR2 SASEGT, per germline. The CDR3 has 15 amino acids. V was shortened by 6 bases and J by 0 bases, with 15 bases between the two germline ends. CDR3: CASREMTGTSYEQYF. DNA for the CDR3: TGTGCCAGCAGGGAAATGACGGGCACCTCCTACGAGCAGTACTTC.

This clonotype was observed at least ten times. V is TRBV4-1 and J is TRBJ1-2; D unresolved. The CDR3 loop spans 12 amino acids. Germline CDR1 MGHRA, CDR2 YSYEKL. Trimming cost V 4 bases and J 5 bases, with 8 bases left between them. The CDR3 DNA sequence: TGCGCCAGCAGCCCCGACTCGTATGGCTACACCTTC. It encodes CASSPDSYGYTF.

The chain has TRBV5-1 and TRBJ2-7; no clear D gene. V was cut by 7 bases and J by 4 bases, with 18 bases left in between. The germline V gene encodes CDR1 SGHRS and CDR2 YFSETQ. This CDR3 is built from 14 residues. CDR3 nucleotide sequence: TGCGCCAGCGCGACACTCCCGGCGTCGTACGAGCAGTACTTC. Its translation is CASATLPASYEQYF.

CDR3 loop: CASSLLSGNEQYF. The CDR3 DNA follows: TGTGCCAGCAGTTTACTTTCCGGCAATGAGCAGTACTTC. This chain joins TRBV12-3 or TRBV12-4 and TRBJ2-5; D not resolved. V shed 2 bases and J shed 11 bases, with 15 bases lying between them. The CDR3 contains 13 residues.

Here the CDR3 DNA reads TGCAGCGCGACCCAGACAGATTCAAACTATGGCTACACCTTC. Translation: CSATQTDSNYGYTF. This sequence joins TRBV29-1 and TRBJ1-2; D is possibly TRBD1 (5 bases). This CDR3 contains 14 residues. V was shortened by 7 bases and J by 2 bases, with 17 bases between the two germline ends. Germline CDR1 is SQVTM and CDR2 is ANQGSEA.

This clonotype was seen ten or more times. V and J are TRBV27 and TRBJ1-2, with TRBD1 matching over 9 bases. J lost 5 bases, V lost 6 bases, and 4 bases had no gene match. This CDR3 spans 13 amino acids. CDR1 MNHEY and CDR2 SMNVEV come from the germline V gene (reference sequence). This CDR3 reads CASRPGTGYGYTF. The CDR3 bases are TGTGCCAGCAGACCCGGGACAGGGTATGGCTACACCTTC.